Listed below are T cell receptor beta chains from one sample, sequenced in a study of T cell changes during pregnancy in multiple sclerosis. The protocol was immunoSEQ multiplex PCR, while the TCRdb copy is restricted to in-frame clones and leaves out a portion. The sample gives tens of thousands of clones, about 88% of which show up once; 3% to 3.5% is in the top ten. The specimen was CD8+ T cells from peripheral blood mononuclear cells, collected before pregnancy. These receptors were taken from a female donor with multiple sclerosis, enrolled in a pregnancy study. The CDR3 runs from the conserved cysteine through the conserved F or W. The D gene is left open where the match is weak. A clone size is listed for some rows: how often the clone was seen (once, few, many), or a class if it is expanded.

>.|10|TRBJ2-7|TRBV25-1|.
TGTGCCAGCGAGAGTGCTGAGCAGTACTTC
CASESAEQYF
>TRBD2|19|TRBJ2-2|TRBV7-2|once
TGTGCCAGCAGCTTAGGCGCCGGACTAGCGGGGCCTTACACCGGGGAGCTGTTTTTT
CASSLGAGLAGPYTGELFF
>.|15|TRBJ1-2|TRBV5-6|.
TGTGCCAGCAGCTGGGGTGCGGGGGGCGCGCAGGGCTACACCTTC
CASSWGAGGAQGYTF
>.|14|TRBJ2-1|TRBV5-4|.
TGTGCCAGCAGTTTGGGACGGAGGTGGGAGGAGCAGTTCTTC
CASSLGRRWEEQFF
>TRBD1|13|TRBJ2-7|TRBV29-1|.
TGCAGCGTTGAAGGGGGACAGATCTACGAGCAGTACTTC
CSVEGGQIYEQYF
>TRBD1|14|TRBJ1-1|TRBV6-4|.
TGTGCCAGCAGCTCCGGGACAGGAGGAACTGAAGCTTTCTTT
CASSSGTGGTEAFF
>.|14|TRBJ2-3|TRBV4-1|.
TGCGCCAGCAGCCAACGGCTGGGCTCCGATACGCAGTATTTT
CASSQRLGSDTQYF
>.|13|TRBJ2-1|TRBV11-2|.
TGTGCCAGCAGCGAGAAACTGTACAATGAGCAGTTCTTC
CASSEKLYNEQFF
>.|15|TRBJ1-1|TRBV5-5|.
TGTGCCAGCAGCTTGGGACGGGGGGGAAGGACTGAAGCTTTCTTT
CASSLGRGGRTEAFF
>.|15|TRBJ1-4|TRBV4-1|.
TGCGCCAGCAGCCAAGAGGGAGGATTCCAGGAAAAACTGTTTTTT
CASSQEGGFQEKLFF
>.|15|TRBJ2-7|TRBV5-4|.
TGTGCCAGCAGCTCGTTTATCAGGGGCATTTACGAGCAGTACTTC
CASSSFIRGIYEQYF
>TRBD2|14|TRBJ2-3|TRBV6-6|.
TGTGCCAGCAGCCCTAGCGGGGGCATAGATACGCAGTATTTT
CASSPSGGIDTQYF
>.|13|TRBJ2-5|TRBV15|once
TGTGCCATCAGCGACAGAGCTCAAGAGACCCAGTACTTC
CAISDRAQETQYF
>TRBD1|13|TRBJ2-7|TRBV19|once
TGTGCCAGTAGTAAGGGACAGGGCTACGAGCAGTACTTC
CASSKGQGYEQYF
>.|15|TRBJ1-2|TRBV7-2|.
TGTGCCAGCAGCTTAAAAGTCGGCGGATACTATGGCTACACCTTC
CASSLKVGGYYGYTF
>.|14|TRBJ1-1|TRBV6-5|.
TGTGCCAGCAGTTACTCGAGGTGGGTCGGTGAAGCTTTCTTT
CASSYSRWVGEAFF
>.|16|TRBJ2-2|TRBV9|.
TGTGCCAGCAGCGAGGGACACCTCGCGAACACCGGGGAGCTGTTTTTT
CASSEGHLANTGELFF
>.|12|TRBJ1-1|TRBV5-6|.
TGTGCCAGTAGGAGAGGATTCACTGAAGCTTTCTTT
CASRRGFTEAFF
>TRBD1|15|TRBJ2-1|TRBV6-5|.
TGTGCCAGCAGCGCGGGACAGGGGACCTACAATGAGCAGTTCTTC
CASSAGQGTYNEQFF
>TRBD1|15|TRBJ1-1|TRBV7-3|.
TGTGCCAGCAGCCTCCTGGGACAGGGGTGGACTGAAGCTTTCTTT
CASSLLGQGWTEAFF
>TRBD1|15|TRBJ2-7|TRBV4-1|.
TGCGCCAGCAGCCAACCACGGACAGGGGGCATCGAGCAGTACTTC
CASSQPRTGGIEQYF
>TRBD1|13|TRBJ1-2|TRBV7-9|.
TGTGCCAGCAGCGAAGACAGGGTCTATGGCTACACCTTC
CASSEDRVYGYTF
>.|13|TRBJ1-5|TRBV5-1|.
TGCGCCAGCAGCTTGCTAAGCAATCAGCCCCAGCATTTT
CASSLLSNQPQHF
>TRBD1|16|TRBJ2-2|TRBV5-4|once
TGTGCCAGCAGCTTGGCGACAGGGGGACTCACCGGGGAGCTGTTTTTT
CASSLATGGLTGELFF
>.|15|TRBJ2-1|TRBV9|.
TGTGCCAGCAGCGTAGCGAGGCCCCCCTACAATGAGCAGTTCTTC
CASSVARPPYNEQFF
>.|17|TRBJ2-2|TRBV21-1|.
TGTGCCAGCAGCAACGGGGGAAGAGGGGCGAACACCGGGGAGCTGTTTTTT
CASSNGGRGANTGELFF
>TRBD1|14|TRBJ1-1|TRBV7-6|.
TGTGCCAGCAGCCCTTTAACAGGGGGATCTGAAGCTTTCTTT
CASSPLTGGSEAFF
>TRBD1|14|TRBJ2-7|TRBV5-8|.
TGTGCCATCGCGAACCGGGACAGACCTTACGAGCAGTACTTC
CAIANRDRPYEQYF
>.|15|TRBJ1-1|TRBV5-5|.
TGTGCCAGCAGCGCCGAAGACAGGTGGTGGACTGAAGCTTTCTTT
CASSAEDRWWTEAFF
>TRBD2|14|TRBJ2-4|TRBV4-3|.
TGCGCCAGCAGCCAAGAGACTAGCGGGGACATTCAGTACTTC
CASSQETSGDIQYF
>TRBD2|17|TRBJ2-1|TRBV4-3|.
TGCGCCAGCAGCCATTCCATTTGGGGGGGCTCCTACAATGAGCAGTTCTTC
CASSHSIWGGSYNEQFF
>.|17|TRBJ1-5|TRBV23-1|once
TGCGCCAGCAGTCAAAAAAGGGGGGGACGGGGAGGGCAGCCCCAGCATTTT
CASSQKRGGRGGQPQHF
>.|14|TRBJ1-2|TRBV27|.
TGTGCCAGCAGTTTTTTGGGGGGGCAGGATGGCTACACCTTC
CASSFLGGQDGYTF
>TRBD1|15|TRBJ2-7|TRBV4-2|.
TGTGCCAGCAGCCCCTTGGCGGGACAGGGAGACGAGCAGTACTTC
CASSPLAGQGDEQYF